This TCR beta chain was identified during a study of CD8+ T cells in alopecia areata. Across the study: Treatment ran 6 to 18 months, with 6 months of follow-up afterward. Findings and limits, study-wide: Tofacitinib significantly lowered scalp clonality and expanded CD8+ clones among the top 100.

V trimming: 2 bases; J trimming: 8 bases; junction bases outside the gene matches: 3. Germline CDR1 and CDR2: MNHEY and SVGAGI. This CDR3 is built from 14 residues. Described treatment: oral pan-JAK inhibitor, 5-10 mg twice daily. cDNA prepared by RNA extraction and subsequent reverse transcription served as the template for sequencing. Clones were sequenced by immunoSEQ multiplex PCR, and TCRdb holds only the in-frame ones, with some missing. The sample shows some 95,000 clones, about 40% of them seen only once. This clone was recorded many times. No antigen is known for it. The sequencing here drew on CD8+ T cells sorted from blood, taken at week 24, from a patient treated with tofacitinib. The chain is built from TRBV6-5 and TRBJ2-1, with 10 bases matching TRBD1. This TCR came from a human donor with alopecia areata. The CDR3 nucleotides read TGTGCCAGCAGTTACGACAGGGGGCAGGATGAGCAGTTCTTC. It translates to CASSYDRGQDEQFF.